The 22 T cell receptor beta chains below were found in one sample sequenced in a study of T cell changes during pregnancy in multiple sclerosis. Only in-frame clones appear in the TCRdb table, and some are missing; sequencing was by immunoSEQ multiplex PCR. The sample records 50,000 to 70,000 clones, 90% to 95% being singletons. The sample here was peripheral blood, taken in the third trimester of pregnancy. All receptors derive from a female donor in good health, enrolled as a control in a pregnancy study.

The chain links TRBV7-8 to TRBJ2-7, with 8 bases aligning to TRBD1. Trimming took 1 base from V and 6 from J; bases not matched to a gene: 5. The V gene's germline CDR1 is SGHVS and CDR2 FQNEAQ. The CDR3 has 14 amino acids. The CDR3 DNA is TGTGCCAGCAGCTTAGGACAGGGGAATGGCGAGCAGTACTTC. Its protein is CASSLGQGNGEQYF.

The rearrangement links TRBV2 to TRBJ2-2, with TRBD2 matching 9 bases. Germline V gene data show CDR1 as SNHLY and CDR2 as FYNNEI. J gave up 2 bases and V 11 bases, and 12 bases lay outside the gene matches. The CDR3 length is 16 residues. This CDR3 reads CAAHTPTSGNTGELFF. The CDR3 DNA reads as TGTGCCGCACATACACCGACTAGCGGAAACACCGGGGAGCTGTTTTTT.

The chain combines TRBV5-5 with TRBJ1-2; D remains unclear. The V end lost 0 bases, the J end lost 8 bases, and 14 bases lay between the germline ends. The germline CDR1 and CDR2 sequences are SGHKS and YYEKEE (reference sequence). The CDR3 has 14 amino acids. The CDR3 coding sequence is TGTGCCAGCAGCTTGGATTCGTGGGCCTCGGGCTACACCTTC. As protein: CASSLDSWASGYTF.

The V and J genes are TRBV6-1 and TRBJ2-5; 10 bases map to TRBD1. Germline loops: CDR1 MNHNS, CDR2 SASEGT. The CDR3 runs to 13 residues. With 11 bases clipped from V and 0 bases from J, the junction kept 3 bases outside the gene matches. The CDR3 bases are TGTGCCGGGGGGACAGGGGACCAAGAGACCCAGTACTTC. Translating it yields CAGGTGDQETQYF.

The chain has TRBV5-1 and TRBJ1-6; D may be TRBD1 (6 bases). V lost 5 bases to trimming and J lost 7 bases, with 13 bases between them. Germline-derived CDR1 and CDR2 are SGHRS and YFSETQ. The CDR3 is 14 amino acids. CDR3 sequence: CASRAGTRNSPLHF. The CDR3 nucleotides read TGCGCCAGCAGAGCCGGGACACGGAATTCACCCCTCCACTTT.

This clone has more than one count but fewer than ten. The V gene is TRBV4-1, the J gene TRBJ2-7, with 8 bases identical to TRBD1. The CDR3 covers 15 residues. Germline V gives CDR1 MGHRA, CDR2 YSYEKL. V lost 4 bases to trimming and J lost 2 bases; unmatched junction nucleotides: 7. The CDR3 nucleotides read TGCGCCAGCAGCCCTGGGACAGGACGAACCTACGAGCAGTACTTC. Protein product: CASSPGTGRTYEQYF.

The rearrangement links TRBV2 to TRBJ2-5; 7 nucleotides line up with TRBD1. The CDR3 extends over 11 amino acids. V dropped 11 bases and J dropped 0; count of bases not matched to a gene: 0. Germline V gene sequence: CDR1 SNHLY, CDR2 FYNNEI. The CDR3 nucleotides are TGTGCCGGGACAGACCAAGAGACCCAGTACTTC. This translates into CAGTDQETQYF.

The table lists this clone with a count of one. This chain joins TRBV6-1 and TRBJ1-1; TRBD1 aligns across 9 bases. The CDR3 extends over 15 amino acids. The V gene end was trimmed by 2 bases and the J gene end by 4 bases; junction bases not matched to a gene: 5. The germline V gene encodes CDR1 MNHNS and CDR2 SASEGT. The CDR3: CASSESRTGVTEAFF. The CDR3 DNA reads TGTGCCAGCAGTGAATCCCGGACAGGGGTCACTGAAGCTTTCTTT.

V gene TRBV2 combines with J gene TRBJ2-7, with D tentatively TRBD2 (5 bases). The CDR3 consists of 14 residues. V lost 6 bases to trimming and J lost 0 bases, with 12 bases between them. CDR1 and CDR2 from the germline V gene are SNHLY and FYNNEI. CDR3 in DNA: TGTGCCAGCAGGGGAGTGGGCGGCTCCTACGAGCAGTACTTC. Encoded protein: CASRGVGGSYEQYF.

The chain links TRBV5-1 to TRBJ2-5, with D possibly being TRBD1 (6 bases). V gave up 4 bases and J gave up 1 base, with 11 bases separating them. The CDR3 sequence is 14 residues long. Germline values: CDR1 SGHRS, CDR2 YFSETQ. This CDR3 reads CASSPWTAQETQYF. The CDR3, as DNA: TGCGCCAGCAGCCCCTGGACAGCCCAAGAGACCCAGTACTTC.

The V call is TRBV25-1, the J call TRBJ2-5; D is uncertain. Germline V CDR1 and CDR2: MGHDK, SYGVNS. This CDR3 has 14 residues. V dropped 1 base and J dropped 4 bases, with 10 bases sitting between them. As DNA, the CDR3 is TGTGCCAGCAGTGAATGGGCTGCAGGAGAGACCCAGTACTTC. Its translation: CASSEWAAGETQYF. Using reference TRBV25-1 and TRBJ2-5 for the parts outside the CDR3, the full variable domain is EADIYQTPRYLVIGTGKKITLECSQTMGHDKMYWYQQDPGMELHLIHYSYGVNSTEKGDLSSESTVSRIRTEHFPLTLESARPSHTSQYLCASSEWAAGETQYFGPGTRLLVL.

This clone was seen only once. The CDR3 DNA follows: TGTGCCAGCAAAGGAGGGGAGGCCGGGGAGCTGTTTTTT. It specifies CASKGGEAGELFF. The chain carries TRBV6-5 and TRBJ2-2; weak D call: TRBD2 (6 bases). The germline CDR1 and CDR2 sequences are MNHEY and SVGAGI. Trimming pared 7 bases from V and 6 bases from J, leaving 12 bases between. The CDR3 is made up of 13 amino acids.

This rearrangement joins TRBV28 to TRBJ2-1; 8 bases fit TRBD2. Germline values: CDR1 MDHEN, CDR2 SYDVKM. This CDR3 spans 12 amino acids. The trim removed 7 bases at V and 4 bases at J, leaving 0 bases unmatched. This CDR3 reads CASTSGYNEQFF. Here the CDR3 DNA reads TGTGCCAGCACTAGCGGGTACAATGAGCAGTTCTTC. The whole variable domain, filled in from reference TRBV28 and TRBJ2-1, reads DVKVTQSSRYLVKRTGEKVFLECVQDMDHENMFWYRQDPGLGLRLIYFSYDVKMKEKGDIPEGYSVSREKKERFSLILESASTNQTSMYLCASTSGYNEQFFGPGTRLTVL.

The rearrangement links TRBV6-1 to TRBJ2-1; TRBD2 agrees at 7 bases. The CDR3 has 13 amino acids. Germline V gene data show CDR1 as MNHNS and CDR2 as SASEGT. V lost 6 bases to trimming and J lost 8 bases; unmatched junction nucleotides: 7. The DNA of the CDR3 is TGTGCCAGCAGGCGAGGGAGGGTTGATGAGCAGTTCTTC. Translated: CASRRGRVDEQFF.

This chain uses TRBV19 with TRBJ2-7; 12 bases match TRBD2. This CDR3 spans 14 amino acids. Per germline, CDR1 LNHDA and CDR2 SQIVND (reference sequence). V lost 6 bases and J lost 2; bases outside the gene matches: 2. The CDR3 DNA reads as TGTGCCAGTAGACGACTAGCGGGGGCCTACGAGCAGTACTTC. This codes for CASRRLAGAYEQYF.

The V call is TRBV6-6, the J call TRBJ2-7; 11 bases map to TRBD2. V was pared by 0 bases and J by 4 bases, with 2 bases of the junction left unmatched. Germline V gene lookup returns CDR1 MNHNY and CDR2 SVGAGI (reference sequence). The CDR3 loop spans 15 amino acids. CDR3 nucleotide sequence: TGTGCCAGCAGTTACTCGACTAGCGGGGAGTACGAGCAGTACTTC. It yields the protein CASSYSTSGEYEQYF.

The chain combines TRBV9 with TRBJ2-5, with a possible D match to TRBD1 (5 bases). Trimming left V 3 bases short and J 3 bases short, with 9 bases between. The CDR3 is 13 amino acids. CDR1 and CDR2 from the germline V gene are SGDLS and YYNGEE. CDR3 DNA sequence: TGTGCCAGCAGCGATGCCAGGGAAGAGACCCAGTACTTC. It yields the protein CASSDAREETQYF.

The chain recombines TRBV2 with TRBJ2-1; the D is unclear. Trimming took 8 bases from V and 6 from J, leaving 5 bases between them. Germline CDR1 is SNHLY and CDR2 is FYNNEI. CDR3 length equals 10 residues. The DNA of the CDR3 is TGTGCCAGCCGAGCCAATGAGCAGTTCTTC. Translation gives CASRANEQFF.

This clone showed up just once. The chain carries TRBV7-9 and TRBJ1-2, with D unclear. Germline V gene lookup returns CDR1 SEHNR and CDR2 FQNEAQ (reference sequence). V was cut by 0 bases and J by 7 bases, with 9 bases left in between. The CDR3 sequence is 13 residues long. CDR3 nucleotides: TGTGCCAGCAGCTTAGCATCAGTCTCTGGCTACACCTTC. This translates into CASSLASVSGYTF.

V usage is TRBV7-9 and J usage is TRBJ2-7; TRBD1 matches 9 bases. This CDR3 comprises 14 residues. Looked up from germline, CDR1 is SEHNR and CDR2 is FQNEAQ (reference sequence). V was clipped by 5 bases and J by 5 bases; unmatched bases: 7. CDR3 residues: CASSPRDRGDEQYF. In DNA form, the CDR3 reads TGTGCCAGCAGCCCCCGCGACAGGGGGGACGAGCAGTACTTC. The whole variable domain, filled in from reference TRBV7-9 and TRBJ2-7, reads DTGVSQNPRHKITKRGQNVTFRCDPISEHNRLYWYRQTLGQGPEFLTYFQNEAQLEKSRLLSDRFSAERPKGSFSTLEIQRTEQGDSAMYLCASSPRDRGDEQYFGPGTRLTVT.

This clone came up once. The chain employs TRBV11-2 and TRBJ1-2; 10 nucleotides align to TRBD1. This CDR3 region has 14 residues. V trimming: 5 bases; J trimming: 6 bases; junction bases outside the gene matches: 6. Germline V lookup: CDR1 SGHAT, CDR2 FQNNGV. The CDR3 spells CASSVIGTGDGYTF. The CDR3 region has the DNA TGTGCCAGCAGCGTAATAGGGACAGGGGATGGCTACACCTTC. The full variable domain, in which reference TRBV11-2 and TRBJ1-2 provide the parts outside the CDR3, is EAGVAQSPRYKIIEKRQSVAFWCNPISGHATLYWYQQILGQGPKLLIQFQNNGVVDDSQLPKDRFSAERLKGVDSTLKIQPAKLEDSAVYLCASSVIGTGDGYTFGSGTRLTVV.

The chain combines TRBV6-5 with TRBJ1-2, with 7 bases matching TRBD1. This CDR3 has 16 amino acids. Germline lookup yields CDR1 MNHEY and CDR2 SVGAGI. With V trimmed by 0 bases and J by 4 bases, 8 bases remained unmatched. In DNA, the CDR3 is TGTGCCAGCAGTTACTCGGTTCCGACAGGGTCCTATGGCTACACCTTC. It encodes CASSYSVPTGSYGYTF.